A single sample gave rise to the 14 T cell receptor beta chains below, sequenced in a study of cytomegalovirus exposure and HLA in healthy donors. The PCR was carried out with 60 Vbeta primers and 13 Jbeta primers. Here immunoSEQ multiplex PCR was the method, and the copy in TCRdb shows in-frame clones only, minus some. The data contain tens of thousands of clones, about two thirds of them singletons. Sequenced input: PBMCs. These receptor sequences come from a woman between 45 and 65 years old in good health and CMV-seronegative.

This sequence joins TRBV9 and TRBJ2-3; 8 bases line up with TRBD2. V lost 7 bases, J lost 4 bases, and 8 bases stayed unmatched. CDR1 and CDR2 (germline): SGDLS, YYNGEE. CDR3 length: 14 residues. Here the CDR3 reads CASGLAGWADTQYF. The CDR3 bases are TGTGCCAGCGGGTTAGCGGGGTGGGCAGATACGCAGTATTTT.

This chain joins TRBV7-9 and TRBJ1-1, with D unclear. The length of the CDR3 is 13 residues. Germline V CDR1 and CDR2: SEHNR, FQNEAQ (reference sequence). V gave up 7 bases and J gave up 0 bases, with 9 bases separating them. DNA of the CDR3: TGTGCCAGCACCCGAGGTATGAACACTGAAGCTTTCTTT. Its translation: CASTRGMNTEAFF.

The chain joins TRBV15 to TRBJ2-5, with D possibly TRBD2 on 5 matching bases. This CDR3 region has 15 residues. Germline values: CDR1 LNHNV, CDR2 YYDKDF (reference sequence). Trimming cost V 4 bases and J 2 bases, with 14 bases left between them. The CDR3 reads CATSNWEKRQETQYF. DNA for the CDR3: TGTGCCACCAGCAATTGGGAGAAGCGTCAAGAGACCCAGTACTTC.

The chain carries TRBV14 and TRBJ1-1; TRBD1 is a possible D gene (5 bases). V was pared by 3 bases and J by 7 bases, with 9 bases between. The CDR3 totals 12 residues. Germline V gene data show CDR1 as SGHDN and CDR2 as FVKESK. The chain's CDR3 is CASSHPGGEAFF. CDR3 nucleotide sequence: TGTGCCAGCAGCCATCCGGGGGGTGAAGCTTTCTTT.

This clone is medium-sized in the sample. The rearrangement joins TRBV10-1 to TRBJ2-7, with TRBD1 matching 9 bases. This CDR3 has 14 residues. V shed 6 bases and J 5 bases; nucleotides not matched to a gene: 8. Per the germline V gene, CDR1 is WNHNN and CDR2 is SYGVQD (reference sequence). The DNA of the CDR3 is TGCGCCAGCAGGGCCGGGACAGGGTTAAACGAGCAGTACTTC. Protein sequence: CASRAGTGLNEQYF.

This clone was counted between two and nine times. The V and J genes are TRBV19 and TRBJ1-1, with TRBD1 as a possible D gene (5 bases). V lost 8 bases, J lost 6 bases, and 10 bases lay in between. The CDR3 has 11 amino acids. Germline V gives CDR1 LNHDA, CDR2 SQIVND (reference sequence). Written as DNA, the CDR3 is TGTGCCAGTGGGGACTGGGCTGAAGCTTTCTTT. Translated, it gives CASGDWAEAFF.

This clone was seen a handful of times. This sequence joins TRBV5-1 and TRBJ2-5; 9 nucleotides agree with TRBD1. From germline, CDR1 is SGHRS and CDR2 YFSETQ. Unmatched junction bases numbered 3, after V lost 4 bases and J lost 2 bases. The CDR3 is 14 residues long. CDR3 in amino acids: CASSQGTGQETQYF. The DNA for the CDR3 is TGCGCCAGCAGCCAAGGGACAGGGCAAGAGACCCAGTACTTC.

The V and J genes are TRBV6-5 and TRBJ1-1; perhaps TRBD1 as D (6 bases). V was trimmed by 2 bases and J by 4 bases, leaving 11 bases between them. The CDR3 covers 14 residues. Looked up from germline, CDR1 is MNHEY and CDR2 is SVGAGI. This CDR3 is CASSYEGGGTEAFF. CDR3 DNA sequence: TGTGCCAGCAGTTACGAAGGGGGTGGCACTGAAGCTTTCTTT.

The V gene is TRBV29-1, the J gene TRBJ1-1; the D is unclear. V lost 4 bases and J 8 bases, leaving 11 bases between the germline ends. In germline, CDR1 is SQVTM, CDR2 ANQGSEA. The length of the CDR3 is 11 residues. The DNA for the CDR3 is TGCAGCGTTGTCTCGGTCTGGGAAGCTTTCTTT. Protein: CSVVSVWEAFF.

The rearrangement links TRBV13 to TRBJ1-4; 8 positions agree with TRBD1. V was pared by 4 bases and J by 7 bases, with 5 bases of the junction left unmatched. The CDR3 is 14 residues long. Germline V lookup: CDR1 PRHDT, CDR2 FYEKMQ (reference sequence). CDR3 sequence reads: CASSSSGQGEKLFF. In nucleotides, the CDR3 is TGTGCCAGCAGCTCCTCAGGACAGGGTGAAAAACTGTTTTTT.

V is TRBV7-3 and J is TRBJ2-1; 9 bases are shared with TRBD2. J was trimmed by 5 bases and V by 5 bases; bases with no gene match: 7. Germline V CDR1 and CDR2: SGHTA, FQGTGA. CDR3 length: 15 amino acids. The CDR3 DNA is TGTGCCAGCAGCCCAGGGACTAGCCCCCACAATGAGCAGTTCTTC. This encodes CASSPGTSPHNEQFF.

The chain couples TRBV28 to TRBJ1-1; D remains unclear. This CDR3 is built from 14 residues. Looked up from germline, CDR1 is MDHEN and CDR2 is SYDVKM. V was pared by 6 bases and J by 0 bases, with 11 bases between. CDR3 in amino acids: CASRTQILNTEAFF. CDR3 DNA: TGTGCCAGCAGGACACAAATACTGAACACTGAAGCTTTCTTT.

V and J are TRBV6-1 and TRBJ2-7; TRBD2 agrees at 12 bases. Unmatched junction bases numbered 6, after V lost 7 bases and J lost 5 bases. The CDR3 contains 14 residues. Germline lookup yields CDR1 MNHNS and CDR2 SASEGT. The CDR3 loop reads CASKTSGSGNEQYF. CDR3 nucleotide sequence: TGTGCCAGCAAGACTAGCGGGAGTGGTAACGAGCAGTACTTC.

The V call is TRBV4-1, the J call TRBJ1-4; D not resolved. V gave up 4 bases and J gave up 8 bases, with 17 bases separating them. From germline, CDR1 is MGHRA and CDR2 YSYEKL. The CDR3 is 15 amino acids. DNA of the CDR3: TGCGCCAGCAGCCCAATTAAGGAGGTACGGGAAAAACTGTTTTTT. Translated: CASSPIKEVREKLFF.